This T cell receptor beta chain stems from a study of regulatory T cells in long-lasting Graves disease. Study overall: Disease was considered persistent Graves' disease after over 5 years of antithyroid drugs (with positive TSH receptor antibodies).

The time point is: persistent/refractory GD, antithyroid drugs over 5 years with positive TRAb. Researchers made the TCR library from RNA that was extracted from PBMCs. V lost 7 bases and J 2 bases, leaving 14 bases between the germline ends. Germline lookup yields CDR1 SNHLY and CDR2 FYNNEI. The CDR3 length is 14 residues. The authors built TCR beta libraries using iRepertoire HTBI primers and Arm-PCR of CDR3 regions. Each CDR3 protein gets one entry after TCRdb re-called the multiplex PCR reads with MiXCR. The table has over 650,000 distinct CDR3 sequences, 25% to 30% seen once. Study-level points and caveats: Persistent cases favored TRBV28, TRBJ1-2 and TRBJ2-5. Persistent cases of Graves' showed reduced TCR diversity relative to newly diagnosed patients.

This clonotype was counted many times. Its antigen is not identified. This receptor was obtained from a female donor with Graves disease. The rearrangement links TRBV2 to TRBJ1-2; D gene ambiguous. This specimen consisted of peripheral blood mononuclear cells (PBMCs), obtained when the disease was refractory, from a patient treated with antithyroid drugs. CDR3 residues: CASTDPAPNYGYTF. DNA for the CDR3: TGTGCCAGCACCGATCCTGCGCCAAACTATGGCTACACCTTC.